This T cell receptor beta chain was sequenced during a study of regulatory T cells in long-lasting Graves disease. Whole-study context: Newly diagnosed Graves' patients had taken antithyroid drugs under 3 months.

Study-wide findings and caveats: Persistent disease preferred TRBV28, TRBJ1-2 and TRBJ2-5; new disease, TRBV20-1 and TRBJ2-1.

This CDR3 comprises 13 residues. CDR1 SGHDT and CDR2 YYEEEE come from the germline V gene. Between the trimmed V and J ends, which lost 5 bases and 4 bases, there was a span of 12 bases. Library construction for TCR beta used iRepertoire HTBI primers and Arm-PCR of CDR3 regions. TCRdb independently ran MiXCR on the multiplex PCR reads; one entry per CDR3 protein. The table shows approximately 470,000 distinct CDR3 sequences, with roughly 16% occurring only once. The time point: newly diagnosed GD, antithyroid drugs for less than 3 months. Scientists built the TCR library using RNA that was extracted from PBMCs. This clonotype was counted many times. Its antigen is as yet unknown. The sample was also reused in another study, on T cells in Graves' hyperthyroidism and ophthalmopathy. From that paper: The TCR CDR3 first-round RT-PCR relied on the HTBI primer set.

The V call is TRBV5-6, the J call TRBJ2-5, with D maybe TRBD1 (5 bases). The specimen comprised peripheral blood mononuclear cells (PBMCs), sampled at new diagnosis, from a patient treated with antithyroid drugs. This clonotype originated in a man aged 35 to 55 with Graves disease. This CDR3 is CASSLGQGETQYF. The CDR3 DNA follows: TGTGCCAGCAGTCTGGGGCAGGGAGAGACCCAGTACTTC.